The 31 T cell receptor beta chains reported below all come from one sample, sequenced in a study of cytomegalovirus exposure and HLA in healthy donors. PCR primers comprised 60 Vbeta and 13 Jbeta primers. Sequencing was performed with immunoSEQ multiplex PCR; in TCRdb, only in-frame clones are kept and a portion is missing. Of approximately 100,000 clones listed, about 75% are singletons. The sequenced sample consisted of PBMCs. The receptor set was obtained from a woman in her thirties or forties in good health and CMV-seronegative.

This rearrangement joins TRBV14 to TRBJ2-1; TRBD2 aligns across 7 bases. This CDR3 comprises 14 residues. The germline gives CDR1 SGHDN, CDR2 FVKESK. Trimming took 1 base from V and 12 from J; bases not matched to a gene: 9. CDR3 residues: CASSQGAVGGGQFF. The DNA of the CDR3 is TGTGCCAGCAGCCAAGGGGCAGTTGGCGGGGGGCAGTTCTTC.

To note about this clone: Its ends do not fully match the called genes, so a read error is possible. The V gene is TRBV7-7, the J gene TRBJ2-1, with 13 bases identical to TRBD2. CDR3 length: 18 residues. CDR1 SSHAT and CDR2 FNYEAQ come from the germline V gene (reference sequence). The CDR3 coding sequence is TGTGCTAGCAGCTTAGTCTCGTTTACTAGCGGGGGGGCGCATGAGCAGTTCTTC. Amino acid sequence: CASSLVSFTSGGAHEQFF. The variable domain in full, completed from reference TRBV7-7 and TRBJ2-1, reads GAGVSQSPRYKVTKRGQDVTLRCDPISSHATLYWYQQALGQGPEFLTYFNYEAQPDKSGLPSDRFSAERPEGSISTLTIQRTEQRDSAMYRCASSLVSFTSGGAHEQFFGPGTRLTVL.

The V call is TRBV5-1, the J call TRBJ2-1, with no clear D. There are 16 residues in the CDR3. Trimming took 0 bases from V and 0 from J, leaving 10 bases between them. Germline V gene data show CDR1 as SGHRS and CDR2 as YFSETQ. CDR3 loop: CASSLVVGNSYNEQFF. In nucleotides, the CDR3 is TGCGCCAGCAGCTTGGTAGTGGGCAACTCCTACAATGAGCAGTTCTTC.

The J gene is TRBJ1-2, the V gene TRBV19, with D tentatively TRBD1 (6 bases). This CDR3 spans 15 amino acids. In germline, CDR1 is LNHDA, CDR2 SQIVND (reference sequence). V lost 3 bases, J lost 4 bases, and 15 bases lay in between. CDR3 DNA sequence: TGTGCCAGTAGTATTATTAGGGGGTCCCCCTATGGCTACACCTTC. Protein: CASSIIRGSPYGYTF. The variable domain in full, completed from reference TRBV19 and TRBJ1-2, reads DGGITQSPKYLFRKEGQNVTLSCEQNLNHDAMYWYRQDPGQGLRLIYYSQIVNDFQKGDIAEGYSVSREKKESFPLTVTSAQKNPTAFYLCASSIIRGSPYGYTFGSGTRLTVV.

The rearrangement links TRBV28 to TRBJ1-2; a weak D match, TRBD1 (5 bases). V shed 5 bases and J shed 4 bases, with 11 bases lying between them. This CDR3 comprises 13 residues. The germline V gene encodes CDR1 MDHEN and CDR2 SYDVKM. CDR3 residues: CASSRTPSYGYTF. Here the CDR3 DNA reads TGTGCCAGCAGTCGGACACCATCCTATGGCTACACCTTC.

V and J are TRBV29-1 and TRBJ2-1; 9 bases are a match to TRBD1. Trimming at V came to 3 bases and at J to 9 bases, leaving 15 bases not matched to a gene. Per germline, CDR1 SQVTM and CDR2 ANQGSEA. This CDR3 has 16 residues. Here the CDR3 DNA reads TGCAGCGTTGACGGGACAGGGTATCAGATGGTCGGTGAGCAGTTCTTC. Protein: CSVDGTGYQMVGEQFF.

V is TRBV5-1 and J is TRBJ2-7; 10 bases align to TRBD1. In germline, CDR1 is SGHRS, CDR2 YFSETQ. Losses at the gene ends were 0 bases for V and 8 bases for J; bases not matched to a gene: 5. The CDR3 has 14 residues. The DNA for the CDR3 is TGCGCCAGCAGCTTGGAGACAGGGGGCGGCCAGCAGTACTTC. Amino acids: CASSLETGGGQQYF. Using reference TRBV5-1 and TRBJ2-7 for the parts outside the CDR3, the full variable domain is KAGVTQTPRYLIKTRGQQVTLSCSPISGHRSVSWYQQTPGQGLQFLFEYFSETQRNKGNFPGRFSGRQFSNSRSEMNVSTLELGDSALYLCASSLETGGGQQYFGPGTRLTVT.

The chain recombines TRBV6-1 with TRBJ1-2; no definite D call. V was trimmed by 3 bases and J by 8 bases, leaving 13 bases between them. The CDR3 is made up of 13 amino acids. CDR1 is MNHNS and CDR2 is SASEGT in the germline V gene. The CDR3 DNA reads TGTGCCAGCAGTGATGGATTTCAGCGGGGCTACACCTTC. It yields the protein CASSDGFQRGYTF.

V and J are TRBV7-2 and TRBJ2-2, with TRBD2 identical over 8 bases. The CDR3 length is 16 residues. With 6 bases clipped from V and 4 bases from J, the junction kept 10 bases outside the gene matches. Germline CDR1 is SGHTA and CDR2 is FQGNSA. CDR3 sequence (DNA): TGTGCCAGCAGGCCGGGAGGGGCCCAGAGCACCGGGGAGCTGTTTTTT. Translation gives CASRPGGAQSTGELFF.

The CDR3 sequence: CASSGTGTGTDTQYF. The CDR3 region has the DNA TGTGCCAGCAGCGGGACCGGGACAGGGACAGATACGCAGTATTTT. The rearrangement joins TRBV9 to TRBJ2-3; 9 bases agree with TRBD1. The CDR3 runs 15 residues. Germline V gene data show CDR1 as SGDLS and CDR2 as YYNGEE. With 3 bases clipped from V and 3 bases from J, the junction kept 5 bases outside the gene matches.

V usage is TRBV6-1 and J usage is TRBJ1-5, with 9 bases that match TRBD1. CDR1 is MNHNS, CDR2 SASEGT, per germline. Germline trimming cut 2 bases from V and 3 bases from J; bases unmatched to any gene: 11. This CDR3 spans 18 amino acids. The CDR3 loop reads CASSEWRGTGSPNQPQHF. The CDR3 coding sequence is TGTGCCAGCAGTGAATGGCGGGGGACAGGGTCCCCCAATCAGCCCCAGCATTTT.

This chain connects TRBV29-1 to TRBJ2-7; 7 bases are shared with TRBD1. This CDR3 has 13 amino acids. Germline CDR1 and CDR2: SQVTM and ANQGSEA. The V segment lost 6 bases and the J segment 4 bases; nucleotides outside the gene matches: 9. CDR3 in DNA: TGCAGCGTCACTCAGGGGGTTCCTTACGAGCAGTACTTC. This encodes CSVTQGVPYEQYF.

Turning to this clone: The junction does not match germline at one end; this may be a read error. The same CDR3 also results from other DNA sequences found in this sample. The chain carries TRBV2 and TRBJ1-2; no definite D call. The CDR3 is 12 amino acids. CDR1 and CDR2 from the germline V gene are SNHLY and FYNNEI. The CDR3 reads CASSDGYYGYTF. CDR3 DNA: TGTGCCAGTAGTGACGGGTACTATGGCTACACCTTC.

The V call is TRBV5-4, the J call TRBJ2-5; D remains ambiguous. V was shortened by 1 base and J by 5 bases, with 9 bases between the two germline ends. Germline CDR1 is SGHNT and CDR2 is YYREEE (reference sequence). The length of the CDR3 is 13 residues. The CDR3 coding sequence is TGTGCCAGCAGCTTGTATCCGCGGGAGACCCAGTACTTC. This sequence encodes CASSLYPRETQYF. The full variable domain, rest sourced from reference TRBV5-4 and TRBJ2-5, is ETGVTQSPTHLIKTRGQQVTLRCSSQSGHNTVSWYQQALGQGPQFIFQYYREEENGRGNFPPRFSGLQFPNYSSELNVNALELDDSALYLCASSLYPRETQYFGPGTRLLVL.

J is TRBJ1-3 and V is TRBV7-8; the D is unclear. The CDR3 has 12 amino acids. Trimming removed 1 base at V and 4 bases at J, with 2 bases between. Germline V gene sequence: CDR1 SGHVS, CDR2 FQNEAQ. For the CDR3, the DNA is TGTGCCAGCAGCTTAGTAGGAAACACCATATATTTT. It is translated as CASSLVGNTIYF.

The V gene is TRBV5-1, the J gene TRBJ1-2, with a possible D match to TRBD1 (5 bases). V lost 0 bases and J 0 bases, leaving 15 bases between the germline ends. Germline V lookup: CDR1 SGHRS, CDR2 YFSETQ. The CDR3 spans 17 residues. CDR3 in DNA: TGCGCCAGCAGCTTGGCTCAGAGCGGAGGGGCTAACTATGGCTACACCTTC. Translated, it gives CASSLAQSGGANYGYTF.

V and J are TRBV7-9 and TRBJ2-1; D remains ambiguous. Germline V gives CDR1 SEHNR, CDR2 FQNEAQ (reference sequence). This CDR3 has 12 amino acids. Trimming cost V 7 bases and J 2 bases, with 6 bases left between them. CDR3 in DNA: TGTGCCAGCACCATAGCCTACAATGAGCAGTTCTTC. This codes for CASTIAYNEQFF. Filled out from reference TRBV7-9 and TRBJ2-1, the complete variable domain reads DTGVSQNPRHKITKRGQNVTFRCDPISEHNRLYWYRQTLGQGPEFLTYFQNEAQLEKSRLLSDRFSAERPKGSFSTLEIQRTEQGDSAMYLCASTIAYNEQFFGPGTRLTVL.

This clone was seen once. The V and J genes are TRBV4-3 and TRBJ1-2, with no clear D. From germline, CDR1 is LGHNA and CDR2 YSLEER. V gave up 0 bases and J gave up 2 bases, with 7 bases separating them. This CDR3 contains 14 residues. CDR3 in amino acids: CASSQEGSNYGYTF. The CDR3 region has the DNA TGCGCCAGCAGCCAAGAGGGCTCCAACTATGGCTACACCTTC.

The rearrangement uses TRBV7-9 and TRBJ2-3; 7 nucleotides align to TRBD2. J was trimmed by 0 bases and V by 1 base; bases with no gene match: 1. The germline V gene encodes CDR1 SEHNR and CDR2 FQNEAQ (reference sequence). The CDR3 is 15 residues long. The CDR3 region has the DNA TGTGCCAGCAGCTTAGGACTAGCAAGCACAGATACGCAGTATTTT. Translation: CASSLGLASTDTQYF.

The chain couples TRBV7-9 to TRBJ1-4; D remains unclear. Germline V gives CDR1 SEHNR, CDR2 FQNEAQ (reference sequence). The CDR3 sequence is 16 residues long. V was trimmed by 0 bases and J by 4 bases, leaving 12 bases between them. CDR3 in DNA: TGTGCCAGCAGCTTAGCGCTCGGACTTAATAATGAAAAACTGTTTTTT. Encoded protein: CASSLALGLNNEKLFF.

CDR3 loop: CANLGSGGYTF. DNA of the CDR3: TGTGCCAACTTAGGTTCGGGTGGCTACACCTTC. The V call is TRBV2, the J call TRBJ1-2; no clear D gene. Deletions cut 10 bases from V and 7 bases from J, with 13 bases between. The CDR3 is 11 amino acids. Per germline, CDR1 SNHLY and CDR2 FYNNEI.

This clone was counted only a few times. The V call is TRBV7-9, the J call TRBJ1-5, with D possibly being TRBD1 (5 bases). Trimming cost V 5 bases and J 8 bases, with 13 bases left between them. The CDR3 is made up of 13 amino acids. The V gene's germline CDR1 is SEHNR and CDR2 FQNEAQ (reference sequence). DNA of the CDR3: TGTGCCAGCAGCCAAGCCGGGGGAGAGCCCCAGCATTTT. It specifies CASSQAGGEPQHF.

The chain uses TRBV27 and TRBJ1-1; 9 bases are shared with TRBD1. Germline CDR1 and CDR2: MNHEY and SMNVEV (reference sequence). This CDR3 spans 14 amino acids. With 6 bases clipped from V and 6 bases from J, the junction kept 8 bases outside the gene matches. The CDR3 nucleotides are TGTGCCAGCAGAGCCACCGACAGGGGGTCTGAAGCTTTCTTT. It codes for CASRATDRGSEAFF.

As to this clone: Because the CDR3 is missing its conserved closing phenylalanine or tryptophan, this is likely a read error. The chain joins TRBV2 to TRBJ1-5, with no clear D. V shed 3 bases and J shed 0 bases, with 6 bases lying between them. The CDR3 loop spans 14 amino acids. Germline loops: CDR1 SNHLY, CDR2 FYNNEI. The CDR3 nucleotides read TGTGCCAGCAGTGACCAGTATAGCAATCAGCCCCAGCATGTT. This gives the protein CASSDQYSNQPQHV.

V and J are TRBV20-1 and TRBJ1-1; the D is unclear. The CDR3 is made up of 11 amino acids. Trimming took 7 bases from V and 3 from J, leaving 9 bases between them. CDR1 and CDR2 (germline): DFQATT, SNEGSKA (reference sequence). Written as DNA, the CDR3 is TGCAGTGTTGCGCGCCACACTGAAGCTTTCTTT. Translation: CSVARHTEAFF.

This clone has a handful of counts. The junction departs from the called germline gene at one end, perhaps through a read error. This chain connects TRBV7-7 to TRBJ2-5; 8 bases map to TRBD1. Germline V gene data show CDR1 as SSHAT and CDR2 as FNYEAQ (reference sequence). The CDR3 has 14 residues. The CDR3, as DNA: TGTGCTAGCAGCCATTCAGGGGGCAGGGAGACCCAGTACTTC. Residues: CASSHSGGRETQYF.

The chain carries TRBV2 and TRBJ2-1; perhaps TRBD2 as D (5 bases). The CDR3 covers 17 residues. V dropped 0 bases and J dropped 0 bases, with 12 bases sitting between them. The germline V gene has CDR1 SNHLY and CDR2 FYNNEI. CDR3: CASSEALIALSYNEQFF. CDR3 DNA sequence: TGTGCCAGCAGTGAAGCGCTTATAGCGCTCTCCTACAATGAGCAGTTCTTC.

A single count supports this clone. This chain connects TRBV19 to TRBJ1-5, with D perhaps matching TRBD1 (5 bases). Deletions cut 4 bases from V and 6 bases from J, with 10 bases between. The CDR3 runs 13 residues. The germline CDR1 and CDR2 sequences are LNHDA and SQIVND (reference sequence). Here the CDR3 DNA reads TGTGCCAGTAGTACCCCGGGGGGTCAGCCCCAGCATTTT. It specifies CASSTPGGQPQHF.

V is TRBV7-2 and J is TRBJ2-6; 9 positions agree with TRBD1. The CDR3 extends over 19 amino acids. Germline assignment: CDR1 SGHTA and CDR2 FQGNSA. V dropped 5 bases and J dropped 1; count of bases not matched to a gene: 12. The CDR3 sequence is CASSARGDRGRSGANVLTF. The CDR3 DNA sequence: TGTGCCAGCAGCGCAAGAGGAGACAGGGGGAGATCTGGGGCCAACGTCCTGACTTTC. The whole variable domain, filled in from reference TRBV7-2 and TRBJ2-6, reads GAGVSQSPSNKVTEKGKDVELRCDPISGHTALYWYRQSLGQGLEFLIYFQGNSAPDKSGLPSDRFSAERTGGSVSTLTIQRTQQEDSAVYLCASSARGDRGRSGANVLTFGAGSRLTVL.

The DNA of the CDR3 is TGTGCCAGCAGCCGAGGACAGGGCGTTACTAATGAAAAACTGTTTTTT. Translated, it gives CASSRGQGVTNEKLFF. The rearrangement links TRBV11-1 to TRBJ1-4; TRBD1 agrees at 8 bases. The germline V gene has CDR1 SGHAT and CDR2 FQDESV (reference sequence). J gave up 2 bases and V 5 bases, and 7 bases lay outside the gene matches. The CDR3 sequence is 16 residues long.

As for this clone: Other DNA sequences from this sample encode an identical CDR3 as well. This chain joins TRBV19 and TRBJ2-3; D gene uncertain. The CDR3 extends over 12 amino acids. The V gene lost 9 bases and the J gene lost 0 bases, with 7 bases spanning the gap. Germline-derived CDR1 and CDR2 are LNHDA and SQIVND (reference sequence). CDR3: CASRTSTDTQYF. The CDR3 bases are TGTGCCAGCCGTACTAGCACAGATACGCAGTATTTT.